This T cell receptor beta chain was profiled in a study of cytomegalovirus exposure and HLA in healthy donors. This CDR3 region has 14 residues. The germline V gene has CDR1 SGHRS and CDR2 YFSETQ. With V trimmed by 4 bases and J by 5 bases, 8 bases remained unmatched. Sequencing used immunoSEQ multiplex PCR; TCRdb keeps in-frame clones, though not all of them. The sample contains roughly 52,000 clones, approximately 85% of which appear only once. Material: PBMCs. The rearrangement links TRBV5-1 to TRBJ2-5; 7 bases align to TRBD2. This receptor was obtained from a woman aged 25 to 45 in good health and CMV-seronegative. CDR3 nucleotides: TGCGCCAGCAGCCCTCGCGGGGGTTTGGAGACCCAGTACTTC. This codes for CASSPRGGLETQYF.